The entry below gives a single T cell receptor beta chain sequence along with its context. Germline CDR1 and CDR2: ENHRY and SYGVKD. V lost 2 bases to trimming and J lost 3 bases; unmatched junction nucleotides: 3. The CDR3 has 15 residues. Profiling relied on immunoSEQ multiplex PCR, and the TCRdb table lists in-frame clones only, not all of them. Of around 80,000 clones in the sample, 88% were seen once. This sample was taken from a study of blood T cell repertoires in COVID-19. Study-level background: Sites in the United States, Italy and Spain provided acute and convalescent COVID-19 samples. In each case, the material was cDNA or gDNA derived from T cells, B-cell-depleted T cells, or PBMCs.

The V gene is TRBV10-3, the J gene TRBJ2-7; 11 positions agree with TRBD1. This TCR came from an elderly woman with acute or convalescent COVID-19. Input material: peripheral blood. The CDR3 is CAISEPGTGGYEQYF. CDR3 coding DNA: TGTGCCATCAGTGAGCCAGGGACAGGGGGCTACGAGCAGTACTTC.